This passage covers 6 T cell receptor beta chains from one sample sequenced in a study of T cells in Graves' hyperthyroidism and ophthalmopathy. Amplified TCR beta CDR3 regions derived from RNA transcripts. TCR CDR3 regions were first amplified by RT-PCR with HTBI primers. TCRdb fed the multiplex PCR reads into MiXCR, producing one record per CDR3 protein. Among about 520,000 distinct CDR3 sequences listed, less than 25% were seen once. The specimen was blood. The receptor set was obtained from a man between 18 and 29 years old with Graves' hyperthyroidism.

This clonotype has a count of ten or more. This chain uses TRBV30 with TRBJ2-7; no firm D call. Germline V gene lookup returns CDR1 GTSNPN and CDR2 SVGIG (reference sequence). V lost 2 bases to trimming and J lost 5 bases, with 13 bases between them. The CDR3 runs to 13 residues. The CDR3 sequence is CAWSSSSPDEQYF. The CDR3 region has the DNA TGTGCCTGGAGTTCTTCCTCGCCAGACGAGCAGTACTTC.

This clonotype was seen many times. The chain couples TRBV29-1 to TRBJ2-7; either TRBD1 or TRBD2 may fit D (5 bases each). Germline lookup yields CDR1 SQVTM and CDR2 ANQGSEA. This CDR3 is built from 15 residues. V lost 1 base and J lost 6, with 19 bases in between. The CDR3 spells CSVEVRDPFVSEQYF. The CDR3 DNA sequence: TGCAGCGTTGAAGTACGGGACCCGTTCGTTAGCGAGCAGTACTTC.

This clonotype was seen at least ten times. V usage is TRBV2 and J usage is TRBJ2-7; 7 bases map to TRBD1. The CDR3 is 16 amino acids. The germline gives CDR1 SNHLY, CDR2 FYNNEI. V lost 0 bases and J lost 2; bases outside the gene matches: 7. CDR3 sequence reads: CASSEAYGQAPYEQYF. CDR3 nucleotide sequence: TGTGCCAGCAGTGAAGCGTACGGACAGGCCCCCTACGAGCAGTACTTC.

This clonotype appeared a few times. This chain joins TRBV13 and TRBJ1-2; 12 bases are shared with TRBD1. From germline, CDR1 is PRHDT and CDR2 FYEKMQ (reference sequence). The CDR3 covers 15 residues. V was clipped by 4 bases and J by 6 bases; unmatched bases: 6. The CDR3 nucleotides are TGTGCCAGCAGCTCCGGGACAGGGGGCGTCAATGGCTACACCTTC. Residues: CASSSGTGGVNGYTF.

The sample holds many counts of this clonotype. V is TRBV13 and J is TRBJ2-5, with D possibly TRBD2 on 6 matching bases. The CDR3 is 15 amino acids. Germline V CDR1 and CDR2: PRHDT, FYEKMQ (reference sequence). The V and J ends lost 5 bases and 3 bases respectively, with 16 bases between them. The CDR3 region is CASSGDPGLKETQYF. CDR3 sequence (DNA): TGTGCCAGCAGCGGGGACCCGGGACTGAAAGAGACCCAGTACTTC.

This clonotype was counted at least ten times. CDR3 nucleotide sequence: TGTGCCAGCAGTTTTGAGACCCAGTACTTC. This translates into CASSFETQYF. The chain recombines TRBV25-1 with TRBJ2-5; D ambiguous. The CDR3 has 10 residues. Germline loops: CDR1 MGHDK, CDR2 SYGVNS. Trimming pared 5 bases from V and 5 bases from J, leaving 3 bases between.